This TCR beta chain is from a study of shared clonotypes between healthy human individuals (dated by TCRdb to the early 2020s). With respect to the entire study: The cohort included three men and a couple of women between 18 and 49 years of age. For each donor, CD4 naive and CD4 memory were each run on three plates, CD8 naive on two plates, and CD8 memory on one plate. The study deeply sequenced blood TCR repertoires of about 5 healthy adults to estimate repertoire size and the extent of clonotype sharing between individuals. To increase sequencing depth and limit assay-specific biases, TCR repertoire library preparation and sequencing were carried out by different laboratories using diverse techniques. Per donor, leukapheresis produced somewhere between about 0.9 and 9.5 billion PBMCs.

CDR1 MNHEY and CDR2 SVGAGI are derived from the germline V gene. For this chain, trimming is 4 bases at the V end and 0 bases at the J end, and the number of junction bases without a gene match is 8. From cysteine to phenylalanine, the CDR3 is 16 amino acids long. Only the CDR3 part of the read is kept: 48 bases, read in frame from the first base. Using the deep immunoSEQ assay, TCR CDR3 regions were amplified from genomic DNA by multiplex PCR. Extracted genomic DNA from each cell subset was spread evenly across all wells of several immunoSEQ 96-well plates, with each plate serving as a replicate. For sorted subsets, roughly 200 ng genomic DNA, equal to about 30,000 T cell genomes, was loaded into each replicate PCR. The purified libraries were quantified using a Qubit 3.0 fluorometer, sized with a Bioanalyzer 2100, and then quantified again using the KAPA Library Quantification kit. Every immunoSEQ 96-well plate was sequenced on a separate single-read 150-cycle Illumina NextSeq 550 flow cell. The paper's data handling went like this. The immunoSEQ output contained only junctional sequences without quality scores, so filtering could not match that applied to full-length reads. To assign V/J genes and CDR3, sequences were annotated using PyIR, a Python wrapper for IgBLAST v1.9, with IMGT germline references. Reads with weak V/J assignments (E-value above 1e-6), missing CDR3, stop codons, out-of-frame junctions, or ambiguous translated residues were removed. V3J clonotypes were defined as sequences sharing an identical inferred V gene, J gene, and CDR3 amino acid sequence. To compute the percentage overlap between repertoires, the number of shared unique clonotypes was divided by the size of the smaller repertoire. RTK rarefaction, the Chao1 estimator, and Recon v2.1 estimates of unobserved clonotypes were used to assess repertoire richness. Generation probabilities for all TCRbeta clonotypes obtained by the gDNA method from a handful of donors were computed using OLGA. TCRdb holds this immuneACCESS table with in-frame rearrangements only. Some clones are missing; in checked studies, unresolved V genes explain under half, and the rest has no known cause. V and J calls and clone size are given by that table; D and trimming were obtained from the DNA. The sample table lists 2 million to 3 million clones, approximately 93% of them with a count of one. Approximately 0.37% of the sample belongs to the ten largest clones.

Donors were healthy HIV-negative adults with no recently reported acute infections or vaccinations. Every donor was a Caucasian adult living in Nashville, Tennessee, USA. CD4+ T cells were enriched by magnetic negative selection; naive cells were then positively selected on CD45RA, and the negative fraction formed the memory subset. After blood collection by leukapheresis, PBMCs were isolated using Ficoll-Histopaque density gradient centrifugation and then cryopreserved in the vapor phase of liquid nitrogen. Purity and quantity of every magnetically sorted T cell population were checked by analytical flow cytometry. Genomic DNA was isolated from every sorted fraction and measured by UV absorbance on a Nanodrop 2000c. The study at large found these results: The small number of donors limited the genetic and exposure-history diversity represented. Clonotypes shared by all four sorted-subset donors showed higher generation probabilities than non-shared clonotypes. Pairwise subsampling indicated that sequencing depth was expected to affect the degree of clonotype sharing among donors. Sampling was limited to blood, and TCR repertoires in tissue likely differ from TCR repertoires in blood. When several donors were compared, the shared fraction of clonotypes was around 5% for naive CD4, approximately 3.5% for naive CD8, 2.3% for memory CD4, and 0.4% for memory CD8. Rarefaction of sorted-subset datasets indicated incomplete sequencing despite the large sequencing depth. Naive subsets generally had larger estimated clonotype richness than memory subsets.

As for this clone: There is no known antigen for this receptor. The record has no base qualities; no much larger clone is one base away.

This receptor was obtained from a man younger than 30 in good health. Some clones in this sample may be carry-over from other donors' samples. The material sequenced was naive CD4+ T cells from PBMCs. Read against the paper, the sample's cell subset or site label means: CD45RA+ positively selected. The rearranged segments are TRBV6-5 and TRBJ2-7; 8 bases in the middle match TRBD2. The CDR3 has the sequence CASSSHGGDFSYEQYF. DNA sequence: TGTGCCAGCAGTTCTCACGGGGGGGACTTCTCCTACGAGCAGTACTTC.